A selection of T cell receptor beta chains follows, all from one sample in a study of T cell responses to AZD1222 COVID-19 vaccine. Sequencing used immunoSEQ multiplex PCR; TCRdb keeps in-frame clones, though not all of them. The sample holds 90,000 to 130,000 clones; 70% to 90% are singletons and the top ten take around 3.3%. The sequenced sample was peripheral blood, obtained on day 0 of AZD1222 vaccination. The source is an adult in good health. CDR3s include the opening cysteine and the closing phenylalanine or tryptophan. A row's size may be missing; if present it is once, few, many or a size class.

cdr3_length: 16; j_call: TRBJ2-3; v_call: TRBV19; clone_size: NA; cdr3_aa: CASSTSSGEVTDTQYF
cdr3_length: 18; j_call: TRBJ1-1; v_call: TRBV6-2/TRBV6-3; clone_size: NA; cdr3_aa: CASSSIDRGPGQRTEAFF
cdr3_length: 15; j_call: TRBJ1-2; v_call: TRBV9; clone_size: NA; cdr3_aa: CASSPISGQGASQYF
cdr3_length: 11; j_call: TRBJ1-1; v_call: TRBV19; clone_size: NA; cdr3_aa: CASNRNTEAFF
cdr3_length: 13; j_call: TRBJ1-1; v_call: TRBV12-3/TRBV12-4; clone_size: NA; cdr3_aa: CASRGQANTEAFF
cdr3_length: 16; j_call: TRBJ1-5; v_call: TRBV3-1/TRBV3-2; clone_size: NA; cdr3_aa: CASSQAGTGLNQPQHF
cdr3_length: 18; j_call: TRBJ1-4; v_call: TRBV18; clone_size: NA; cdr3_aa: CASSPGAGGVTTNEKLFF
cdr3_length: 14; j_call: TRBJ1-2; v_call: TRBV2; clone_size: NA; cdr3_aa: CASSEARQGYGYTF
cdr3_length: 15; j_call: TRBJ2-5; v_call: TRBV6-2/TRBV6-3; clone_size: NA; cdr3_aa: CASRPSTGILETQYF
cdr3_length: 16; j_call: TRBJ1-3; v_call: TRBV6-1; clone_size: NA; cdr3_aa: CANSEAVGRGGNTIYF
cdr3_length: 17; j_call: TRBJ2-7; v_call: TRBV7-9; clone_size: NA; cdr3_aa: CASSLTGGTHYSYEQYF
cdr3_length: 13; j_call: TRBJ1-1; v_call: TRBV19; clone_size: NA; cdr3_aa: CASRKPGTGEAFF
cdr3_length: 12; j_call: TRBJ1-1; v_call: TRBV29-1; clone_size: NA; cdr3_aa: CSVDMGNTEAFF
cdr3_length: 15; j_call: TRBJ1-4; v_call: TRBV5-4; clone_size: NA; cdr3_aa: CASSSNRGGNEKLFF
cdr3_length: 14; j_call: TRBJ2-5; v_call: TRBV7-2; clone_size: NA; cdr3_aa: CASSLPSGGSTQYF
cdr3_length: 16; j_call: TRBJ2-3; v_call: TRBV11-3; clone_size: NA; cdr3_aa: CASSLGTSGRTDTQYF
cdr3_length: 11; j_call: TRBJ1-2; v_call: TRBV19; clone_size: NA; cdr3_aa: CASTQVYGYTF
cdr3_length: 15; j_call: TRBJ2-1; v_call: TRBV5-3; clone_size: NA; cdr3_aa: CARSSGPGGYNEQFF
cdr3_length: 14; j_call: TRBJ2-7; v_call: TRBV28; clone_size: NA; cdr3_aa: CASGTGGSTDEQYF
cdr3_length: 15; j_call: TRBJ2-2; v_call: TRBV5-4; clone_size: once; cdr3_aa: CASSWGTGATGELFF
cdr3_length: 12; j_call: TRBJ2-3; v_call: TRBV12-3/TRBV12-4; clone_size: NA; cdr3_aa: CASSLGGDTQYF
cdr3_length: 16; j_call: TRBJ1-2; v_call: TRBV24-1; clone_size: NA; cdr3_aa: CATSDSDRRGGYGYTF
cdr3_length: 14; j_call: TRBJ1-4; v_call: TRBV24-1; clone_size: NA; cdr3_aa: CATSDPRRGEKLFF
cdr3_length: 13; j_call: TRBJ2-7; v_call: TRBV7-2; clone_size: NA; cdr3_aa: CASSSSLFREQYF
cdr3_length: 13; j_call: TRBJ1-2; v_call: TRBV29-1; clone_size: NA; cdr3_aa: CSTQPGQGHGYTF
cdr3_length: 15; j_call: TRBJ2-1; v_call: TRBV13; clone_size: NA; cdr3_aa: CASSLGWDRGKKQFF
cdr3_length: 14; j_call: TRBJ1-5; v_call: TRBV18; clone_size: NA; cdr3_aa: CASSPTQVDGPQHF
cdr3_length: 17; j_call: TRBJ2-4; v_call: TRBV19; clone_size: NA; cdr3_aa: CASSIATGLLAKNIQYF
cdr3_length: 16; j_call: TRBJ1-3; v_call: TRBV23-1; clone_size: NA; cdr3_aa: CASSLRDRSSGNTIYF
cdr3_length: 15; j_call: TRBJ1-5; v_call: TRBV6-1; clone_size: few; cdr3_aa: CASSEGRGGNQPQHF
cdr3_length: 15; j_call: TRBJ2-7; v_call: TRBV2; clone_size: once; cdr3_aa: CASSSRGTGDLEQYF
cdr3_length: 13; j_call: TRBJ1-1; v_call: TRBV18; clone_size: NA; cdr3_aa: CASSPTGTAEAFF
cdr3_length: 9; j_call: TRBJ2-7; v_call: TRBV20-1; clone_size: few; cdr3_aa: CREGYEQYF
cdr3_length: 15; j_call: TRBJ1-6; v_call: TRBV2; clone_size: NA; cdr3_aa: CASRKDRAAYSPLHF
cdr3_length: 17; j_call: TRBJ2-2; v_call: TRBV15; clone_size: NA; cdr3_aa: CATSRDRRGPSHGELFF
cdr3_length: 16; j_call: TRBJ1-5; v_call: TRBV19; clone_size: once; cdr3_aa: CASTPGRGERSQPQHF
cdr3_length: 15; j_call: TRBJ2-1; v_call: TRBV11-3; clone_size: NA; cdr3_aa: CASSLFGLADNEQFF
cdr3_length: 16; j_call: TRBJ1-5; v_call: TRBV4-2; clone_size: few; cdr3_aa: CASSQTGGENNQPQHF
cdr3_length: 11; j_call: TRBJ2-7; v_call: TRBV5-5; clone_size: NA; cdr3_aa: CASSLAYEQYF
cdr3_length: 15; j_call: TRBJ1-6; v_call: TRBV6-5; clone_size: once; cdr3_aa: CASSYSGTANSPLHF
cdr3_length: 13; j_call: TRBJ1-1; v_call: TRBV25-1; clone_size: NA; cdr3_aa: CASSRRTGTEAFF